This entry lists 8 T cell receptor beta chains sequenced from one sample in a study of shared clonotypes between healthy human individuals. The data were produced by immunoSEQ multiplex PCR, yet TCRdb's version contains in-frame clones alone and is incomplete. This sample has 2.5 million or so clones; about 92% occur once, and the top ten carry more than 0.12%. The sample comprised naive CD4+ T cells sorted from blood. Regarding subset: CD45RA+ positively selected. The source is a young man in good health.

The chain uses TRBV5-1 and TRBJ2-2; 10 bases fit TRBD2. Germline loops: CDR1 SGHRS, CDR2 YFSETQ. The CDR3 spans 16 residues. After removal of 0 bases from V and 4 bases from J, the junction contained 3 bases not matched to a gene. In nucleotides, the CDR3 is TGCGCCAGCAGCTTGGTGTCTAGCGGGGGCACCGGGGAGCTGTTTTTT. It is translated as CASSLVSSGGTGELFF.

V and J are TRBV2 and TRBJ1-5; D uncertain. The CDR3 length is 14 residues. Germline loops: CDR1 SNHLY, CDR2 FYNNEI. Trimming took 3 bases from V and 3 from J, leaving 9 bases between them. In DNA, the CDR3 is TGTGCCAGCAGTGACACCTCGGTCAATCAGCCCCAGCATTTT. It translates to CASSDTSVNQPQHF.

This sequence joins TRBV2 and TRBJ1-4; 9 positions match TRBD1. Germline-derived CDR1 and CDR2 are SNHLY and FYNNEI. V was pared by 7 bases and J by 8 bases, with 8 bases of the junction left unmatched. The CDR3 loop spans 14 amino acids. This chain's CDR3 is CASIPGTGTEKLFF. In DNA, the CDR3 is TGTGCCAGCATCCCCGGGACAGGGACCGAAAAACTGTTTTTT. The full variable domain, completed using reference TRBV2 and TRBJ1-4, is EPEVTQTPSHQVTQMGQEVILRCVPISNHLYFYWYRQILGQKVEFLVSFYNNEISEKSEIFDDQFSVERPDGSNFTLKIRSTKLEDSAMYFCASIPGTGTEKLFFGSGTQLSVL.

The chain employs TRBV2 and TRBJ2-1; 10 bases are shared with TRBD2. Germline V lookup: CDR1 SNHLY, CDR2 FYNNEI. This CDR3 has 14 residues. The V segment lost 11 bases and the J segment 1 base; nucleotides outside the gene matches: 5. The CDR3 sequence is CASRLAGSYNEQFF. The CDR3 bases are TGTGCCTCCCGACTAGCGGGTTCCTACAATGAGCAGTTCTTC.

The genes are TRBV18 and TRBJ1-3, with D hard to call. V was trimmed by 2 bases and J by 7 bases, leaving 12 bases between them. Germline V lookup: CDR1 KGHSH, CDR2 LQKENI. The CDR3 is made up of 14 amino acids. The CDR3 coding sequence is TGTGCCAGCTCACCATCGACAATTGGGAACACCATATATTTT. It translates to CASSPSTIGNTIYF. The variable domain in full, with the rest retrieved from reference TRBV18 and TRBJ1-3, is NAGVMQNPRHLVRRRGQEARLRCSPMKGHSHVYWYRQLPEEGLKFMVYLQKENIIDESGMPKERFSAEFPKEGPSILRIQQVVRGDSAAYFCASSPSTIGNTIYFGEGSWLTVV.

The CDR3 DNA follows: TGCGCCAGCAGCCTCCTAGGAGACCACAATGAGCAGTTCTTC. Translated: CASSLLGDHNEQFF. The chain has TRBV5-1 and TRBJ2-1; D remains ambiguous. This CDR3 region has 14 residues. V was cut by 4 bases and J by 5 bases, with 13 bases left in between. Germline CDR1 is SGHRS and CDR2 is YFSETQ.

The chain joins TRBV6-5 to TRBJ2-7, with TRBD1 matching 9 bases. This CDR3 contains 15 residues. V was pared by 6 bases and J by 4 bases, with 10 bases of the junction left unmatched. Germline CDR1 MNHEY, CDR2 SVGAGI. The CDR3, as DNA: TGTGCCAGCAGCCGTACTCCGACAGGGGGATACGAGCAGTACTTC. Its protein product is CASSRTPTGGYEQYF.

This chain joins TRBV20-1 and TRBJ1-2; no definite D call. The ends were cut back, 3 bases at V and 8 bases at J, with 10 bases in the middle. The CDR3 has 11 residues. Germline-derived CDR1 and CDR2 are DFQATT and SNEGSKA (reference sequence). The CDR3 protein is CSASLQSGYTF. The CDR3 region has the DNA TGCAGTGCTAGCCTCCAGAGCGGCTACACCTTC.